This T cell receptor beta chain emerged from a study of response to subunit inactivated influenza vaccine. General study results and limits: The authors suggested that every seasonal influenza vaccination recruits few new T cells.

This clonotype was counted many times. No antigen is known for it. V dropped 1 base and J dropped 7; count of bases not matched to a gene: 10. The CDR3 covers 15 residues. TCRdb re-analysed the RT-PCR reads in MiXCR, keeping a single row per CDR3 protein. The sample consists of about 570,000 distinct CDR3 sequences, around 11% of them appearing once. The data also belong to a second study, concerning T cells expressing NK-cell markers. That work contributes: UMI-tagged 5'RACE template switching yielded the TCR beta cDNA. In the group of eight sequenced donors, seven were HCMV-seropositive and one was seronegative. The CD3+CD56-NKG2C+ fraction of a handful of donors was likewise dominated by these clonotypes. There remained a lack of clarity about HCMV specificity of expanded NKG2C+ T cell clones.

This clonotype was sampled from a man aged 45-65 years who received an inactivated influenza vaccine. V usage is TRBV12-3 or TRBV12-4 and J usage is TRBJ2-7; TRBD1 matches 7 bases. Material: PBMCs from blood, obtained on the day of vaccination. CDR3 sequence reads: CASSLEVDRATEQYF. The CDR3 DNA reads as TGTGCCAGCAGTTTAGAAGTCGACAGGGCTACGGAGCAGTACTTC.